This T cell receptor beta chain appears in the sequencing data of a study of T cell responses to AZD1222 COVID-19 vaccine. Study-wide results and caveats: Possibly, clonal diversity was underestimated; donors were largely white British and included more females. In all cases, repertoires were sampled only after the peak T cell response.

TCRdb's copy holds only in-frame clones and misses some; the assay was immunoSEQ multiplex PCR. Of around 140,000 clones listed, around 94% are singletons. In regard to this clone: The antigen is unknown.

V shed 1 base and J shed 6 bases, with 15 bases lying between them. CDR3 length: 16 residues. Germline CDR1 and CDR2: SGHDN and FVKESK. This TCR was recovered from an adult who had recovered from COVID-19. This chain joins TRBV14 and TRBJ2-2; a weak D match, TRBD1 (5 bases). The sample consisted of peripheral blood, taken after recovery from COVID-19. The CDR3 bases are TGTGCCAGCAGCCAAGCCCTACTCCAGGGCGCCGGGGAGCTGTTTTTT. This gives the protein CASSQALLQGAGELFF.